Below are 15 T cell receptor beta chains sequenced from a single sample in a study of blood T cell repertoires in COVID-19. Generated by immunoSEQ multiplex PCR, the TCRdb table keeps only in-frame clones and is missing some. The table lists some 100,000 clones, about 89% of them singletons. Source material: peripheral blood. All receptors derive from a human donor with active COVID-19. The donor label of this sample is uncertain.

The chain couples TRBV11-2 to TRBJ2-3; tentatively, D is TRBD2 (7 bases). The CDR3 loop spans 15 amino acids. Between the trimmed V and J ends, which lost 6 bases and 5 bases, there was a span of 18 bases. CDR1 is SGHAT and CDR2 is FQNNGV in the germline V gene. DNA of the CDR3: TGTGCCAGCAGGGGAGGGGGAGAAGAGGGAGATACGCAGTATTTT. Protein sequence: CASRGGGEEGDTQYF. The full variable domain, rest sourced from reference TRBV11-2 and TRBJ2-3, is EAGVAQSPRYKIIEKRQSVAFWCNPISGHATLYWYQQILGQGPKLLIQFQNNGVVDDSQLPKDRFSAERLKGVDSTLKIQPAKLEDSAVYLCASRGGGEEGDTQYFGPGTRLTVL.

The V call is TRBV2, the J call TRBJ2-7; 11 nucleotides line up with TRBD1. Germline V lookup: CDR1 SNHLY, CDR2 FYNNEI. Unmatched junction bases numbered 7, after V lost 6 bases and J lost 3 bases. The CDR3 is made up of 15 amino acids. In DNA form, the CDR3 reads TGTGCCAGCAGAGAACCGGGACAGGGGGACTACGAGCAGTACTTC. Protein: CASREPGQGDYEQYF. The variable domain in full, with the rest retrieved from reference TRBV2 and TRBJ2-7, is EPEVTQTPSHQVTQMGQEVILRCVPISNHLYFYWYRQILGQKVEFLVSFYNNEISEKSEIFDDQFSVERPDGSNFTLKIRSTKLEDSAMYFCASREPGQGDYEQYFGPGTRLTVT.

The V gene is TRBV10-1, the J gene TRBJ2-5; TRBD2 matches at 13 bases. With V trimmed by 3 bases and J by 2 bases, 12 bases remained unmatched. Germline V gene sequence: CDR1 WNHNN, CDR2 SYGVQD (reference sequence). The CDR3 sequence is 19 residues long. Here the CDR3 reads CASSDGLRTSGGTQETQYF. The CDR3 DNA reads TGCGCCAGCAGTGATGGGCTTCGGACTAGCGGGGGAACTCAAGAGACCCAGTACTTC.

J is TRBJ1-2 and V is TRBV7-9; 8 nucleotides align to TRBD1. Per germline, CDR1 SEHNR and CDR2 FQNEAQ (reference sequence). The trim removed 2 bases at V and 4 bases at J, leaving 3 bases unmatched. The CDR3 consists of 14 residues. The CDR3: CASSLQGAGYGYTF. The DNA of the CDR3 is TGTGCCAGCAGCTTACAGGGGGCAGGCTATGGCTACACCTTC.

The genes are TRBV7-9 and TRBJ2-7; maybe TRBD1 (5 bases). Germline V CDR1 and CDR2: SEHNR, FQNEAQ (reference sequence). The CDR3 is made up of 13 amino acids. Trimming took 2 bases from V and 6 from J, leaving 11 bases between them. The CDR3 protein is CASSLQGLSEQYF. CDR3 nucleotide sequence: TGTGCCAGCAGCTTACAGGGTTTAAGCGAGCAGTACTTC.

The V call is TRBV6-5, the J call TRBJ1-2; D may be TRBD1 (5 bases). V shed 5 bases and J shed 4 bases, with 11 bases lying between them. CDR3 length: 13 residues. Germline V CDR1 and CDR2: MNHEY, SVGAGI. CDR3 bases: TGTGCCAGCAGTCTCTCAAGGGGCTATGGCTACACCTTC. Its translation is CASSLSRGYGYTF.

The table lists this clone with a count of one. V usage is TRBV7-3 and J usage is TRBJ1-5, with D perhaps matching TRBD1 (5 bases). The V gene's germline CDR1 is SGHTA and CDR2 FQGTGA. CDR3 size: 14 residues. The germline V and J ends were trimmed by 1 base and 5 bases, with 9 bases remaining between them. DNA of the CDR3: TGTGCCAGCAGCTTAATGGGGCTTCATCAGCCCCAGCATTTT. It specifies CASSLMGLHQPQHF.

This clone was seen more than once but under ten times. V gene TRBV19 combines with J gene TRBJ1-6, with D possibly matching TRBD1 (5 bases). CDR3 length: 15 residues. Trimming took 3 bases from V and 1 from J, leaving 7 bases between them. The germline CDR1 and CDR2 sequences are LNHDA and SQIVND (reference sequence). The CDR3 coding sequence is TGTGCCAGTAGTATCCGGGGGTCCTATAATTCACCCCTCCACTTT. This codes for CASSIRGSYNSPLHF.

This clone has only one observation. The chain links TRBV5-6 to TRBJ2-1; 8 bases fit TRBD1. V trimming: 0 bases; J trimming: 8 bases; junction bases outside the gene matches: 10. CDR1 SGHDT and CDR2 YYEEEE come from the germline V gene. The CDR3 runs to 16 residues. CDR3 nucleotides: TGTGCCAGCAGCTTGGAAGCCAGGGGGCAGGTAGATGAGCAGTTCTTC. Translation gives CASSLEARGQVDEQFF.

This clone was seen a single time. This chain joins TRBV5-5 and TRBJ2-7, with D possibly TRBD1 on 6 matching bases. The germline V gene has CDR1 SGHKS and CDR2 YYEKEE (reference sequence). This CDR3 has 13 amino acids. The germline V and J ends were trimmed by 6 bases and 5 bases, with 15 bases remaining between them. CDR3 bases: TGTGCCAGCACGGGCAGGGGCAAACACGAGCAGTACTTC. This codes for CASTGRGKHEQYF.

The rearrangement joins TRBV6-4 to TRBJ2-3, with D possibly matching TRBD2 (6 bases). The CDR3 totals 13 residues. V shed 6 bases and J shed 2 bases, with 9 bases lying between them. Germline CDR1 MRHNA, CDR2 SNTAGT. The CDR3 loop is CASSGTDTDTQYF. In nucleotides, the CDR3 is TGTGCCAGCAGCGGGACTGACACAGATACGCAGTATTTT.

The chain employs TRBV7-8 and TRBJ2-5, with TRBD1 matching over 7 bases. The CDR3 extends over 15 amino acids. The germline gives CDR1 SGHVS, CDR2 FQNEAQ. V was clipped by 5 bases and J by 1 base; unmatched bases: 7. The CDR3 DNA follows: TGTGCCAGCAGCCAGGGGGTTGGGCGCCAAGAGACCCAGTACTTC. Translated: CASSQGVGRQETQYF.

This sequence joins TRBV6-2 or TRBV6-3 and TRBJ2-1; perhaps TRBD2 as D (5 bases). Deletions cut 5 bases from V and 5 bases from J, with 19 bases between. The germline V gene has CDR1 MNHEY and CDR2 SVGEGT. The CDR3 sequence is 16 residues long. The CDR3 sequence: CASSGDGLVPNNEQFF. In nucleotides, the CDR3 is TGTGCCAGCAGTGGCGATGGACTGGTCCCAAACAATGAGCAGTTCTTC.

The chain employs TRBV5-1 and TRBJ1-4; TRBD1 is a possible D gene (6 bases). Trimming stripped 4 bases from V and 9 bases from J, with 22 bases between. The CDR3 has 16 residues. Germline loops: CDR1 SGHRS, CDR2 YFSETQ. The CDR3 DNA reads TGCGCCAGCAGCATGTCCTTTGGGGGCGAGGGGCAAAAACTGTTTTTT. Its protein is CASSMSFGGEGQKLFF.

The sample holds a few counts of this clone. The rearrangement uses TRBV4-2 and TRBJ1-1; TRBD1 matches at 10 bases. Germline V gives CDR1 LGHNA, CDR2 YNFKEQ. The CDR3 extends over 16 amino acids. After removal of 1 base from V and 8 bases from J, the junction contained 10 bases not matched to a gene. For the CDR3, the DNA is TGTGCCAGCAGCCAAGCGACCCAGGACAGGGGGAGCGAAGCTTTCTTT. It specifies CASSQATQDRGSEAFF.